This TCR beta chain was retrieved from a study of shared clonotypes between healthy human individuals. Study conclusions and caveats: Non-shared clonotypes displayed generation probabilities falling below those of clonotypes present in all four donors.

The sample holds one count of this clone. Its antigen is unknown. The assay was immunoSEQ multiplex PCR, and TCRdb's table has in-frame clones only and misses some. Of about 520,000 clones listed, roughly 95% are singletons. CD45RA+ naive and CD45RA-negative memory subsets were separated from CD4+ cells. The CDR3 consists of 16 residues. V lost 6 bases, J lost 4 bases, and 21 bases lay in between. Per germline, CDR1 MDHEN and CDR2 SYDVKM. Sequencing input: naive CD4+ T cells sorted from blood. The subset is: CD45RA+ positively selected. The sequence derives from a woman aged 25 to 45 in good health. V gene TRBV28 combines with J gene TRBJ1-2; TRBD1 is a possible D gene (5 bases). CDR3 sequence (DNA): TGTGCCAGCAGCCGCTGGGACCCAAAGTTGGGCTATGGCTACACCTTC. Amino acid sequence: CASSRWDPKLGYGYTF.